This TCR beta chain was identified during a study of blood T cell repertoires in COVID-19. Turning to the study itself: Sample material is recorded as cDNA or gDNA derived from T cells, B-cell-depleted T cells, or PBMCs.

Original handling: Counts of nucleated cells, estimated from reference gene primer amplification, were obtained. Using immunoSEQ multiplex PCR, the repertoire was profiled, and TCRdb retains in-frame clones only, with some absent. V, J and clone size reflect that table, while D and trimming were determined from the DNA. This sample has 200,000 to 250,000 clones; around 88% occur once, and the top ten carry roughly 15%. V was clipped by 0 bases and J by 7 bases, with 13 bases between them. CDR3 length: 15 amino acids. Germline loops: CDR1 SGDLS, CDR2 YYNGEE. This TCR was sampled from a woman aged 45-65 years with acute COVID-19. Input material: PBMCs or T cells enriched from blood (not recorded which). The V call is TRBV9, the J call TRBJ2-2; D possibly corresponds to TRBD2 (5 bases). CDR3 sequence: CASSVGGLAGGELFF. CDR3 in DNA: TGTGCCAGCAGCGTAGGAGGGCTCGCGGGCGGGGAGCTGTTTTTT.